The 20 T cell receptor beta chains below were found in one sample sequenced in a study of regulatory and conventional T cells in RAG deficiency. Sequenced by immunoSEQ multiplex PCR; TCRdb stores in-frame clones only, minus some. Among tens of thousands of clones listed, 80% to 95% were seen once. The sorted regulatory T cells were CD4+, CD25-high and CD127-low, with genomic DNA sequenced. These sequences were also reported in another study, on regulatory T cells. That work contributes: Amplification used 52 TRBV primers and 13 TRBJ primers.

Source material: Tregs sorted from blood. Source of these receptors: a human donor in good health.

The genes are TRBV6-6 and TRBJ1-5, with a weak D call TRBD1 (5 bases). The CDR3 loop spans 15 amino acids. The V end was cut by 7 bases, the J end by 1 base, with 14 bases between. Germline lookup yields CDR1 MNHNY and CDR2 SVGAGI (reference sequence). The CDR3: CASTTGTPSNQPQHF. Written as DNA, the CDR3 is TGTGCCAGCACCACGGGGACCCCAAGCAATCAGCCCCAGCATTTT.

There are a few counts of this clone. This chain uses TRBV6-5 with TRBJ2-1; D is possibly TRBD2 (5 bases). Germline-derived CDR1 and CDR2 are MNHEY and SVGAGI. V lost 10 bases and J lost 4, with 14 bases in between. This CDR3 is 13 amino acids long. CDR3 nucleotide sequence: TGTGCCACGAGGGAAGGTCCTTACAATGAGCAGTTCTTC. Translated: CATREGPYNEQFF.

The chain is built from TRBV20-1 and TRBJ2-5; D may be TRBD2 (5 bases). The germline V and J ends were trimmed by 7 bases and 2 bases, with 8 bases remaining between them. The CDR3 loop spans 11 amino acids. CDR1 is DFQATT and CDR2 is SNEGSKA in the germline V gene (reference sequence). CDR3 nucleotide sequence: TGCAGTGGACGGGGTCAAGAGACCCAGTACTTC. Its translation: CSGRGQETQYF.

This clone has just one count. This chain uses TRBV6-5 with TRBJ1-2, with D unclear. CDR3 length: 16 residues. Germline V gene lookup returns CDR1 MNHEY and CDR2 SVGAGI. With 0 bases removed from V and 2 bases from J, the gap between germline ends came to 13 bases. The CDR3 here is CASSYSIPRANYGYTF. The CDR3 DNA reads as TGTGCCAGCAGTTACTCGATCCCAAGGGCCAACTATGGCTACACCTTC.

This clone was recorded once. The CDR3 is CASSQDWRAHQPQHF. The CDR3 DNA sequence: TGCGCCAGCAGCCAAGATTGGAGGGCGCATCAGCCCCAGCATTTT. This chain uses TRBV4-1 with TRBJ1-5; no firm D call. The germline CDR1 and CDR2 sequences are MGHRA and YSYEKL. V was clipped by 0 bases and J by 5 bases, with 11 bases between them. The CDR3 is 15 residues long.

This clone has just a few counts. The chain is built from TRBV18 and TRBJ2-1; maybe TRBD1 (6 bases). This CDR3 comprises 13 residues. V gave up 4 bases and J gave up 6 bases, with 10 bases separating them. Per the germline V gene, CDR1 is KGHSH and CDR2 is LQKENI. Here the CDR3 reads CASSLVTGNEQFF. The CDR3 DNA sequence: TGTGCCAGCTCACTTGTGACAGGCAATGAGCAGTTCTTC. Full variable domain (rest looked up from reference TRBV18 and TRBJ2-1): NAGVMQNPRHLVRRRGQEARLRCSPMKGHSHVYWYRQLPEEGLKFMVYLQKENIIDESGMPKERFSAEFPKEGPSILRIQQVVRGDSAAYFCASSLVTGNEQFFGPGTRLTVL.

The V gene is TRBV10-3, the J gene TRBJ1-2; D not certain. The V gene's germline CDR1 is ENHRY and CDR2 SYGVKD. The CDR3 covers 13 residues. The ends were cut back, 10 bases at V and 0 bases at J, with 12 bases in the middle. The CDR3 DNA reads TGTGCCACCTCCGGCAGGTCTAACTATGGCTACACCTTC. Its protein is CATSGRSNYGYTF.

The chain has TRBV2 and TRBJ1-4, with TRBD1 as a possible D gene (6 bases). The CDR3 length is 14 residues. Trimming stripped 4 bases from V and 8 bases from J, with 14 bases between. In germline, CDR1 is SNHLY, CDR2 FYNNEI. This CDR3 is CASSGSRGVEKLFF. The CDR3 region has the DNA TGTGCCAGCAGTGGATCCAGGGGTGTAGAAAAACTGTTTTTT.

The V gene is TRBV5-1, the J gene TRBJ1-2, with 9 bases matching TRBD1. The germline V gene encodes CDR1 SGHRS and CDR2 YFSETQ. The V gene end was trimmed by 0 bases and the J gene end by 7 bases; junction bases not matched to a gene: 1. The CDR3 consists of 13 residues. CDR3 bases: TGCGCCAGCAGCTTGGGGACAGGGGCTGGCTACACCTTC. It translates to CASSLGTGAGYTF.

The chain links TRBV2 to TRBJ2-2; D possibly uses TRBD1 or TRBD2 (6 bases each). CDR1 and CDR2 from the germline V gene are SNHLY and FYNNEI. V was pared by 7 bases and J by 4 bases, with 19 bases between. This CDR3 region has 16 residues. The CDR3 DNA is TGTGCCAGCAAAATCGTCCAGGGGCGGGGCACCGGGGAGCTGTTTTTT. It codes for CASKIVQGRGTGELFF.

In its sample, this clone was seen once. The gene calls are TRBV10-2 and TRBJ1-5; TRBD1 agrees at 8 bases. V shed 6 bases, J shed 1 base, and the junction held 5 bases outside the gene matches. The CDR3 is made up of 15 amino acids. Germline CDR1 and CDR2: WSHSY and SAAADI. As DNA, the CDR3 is TGCGCCAGCAGAGACACAGGGGGAAGCAATCAGCCCCAGCATTTT. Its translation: CASRDTGGSNQPQHF.

CDR3 in amino acids: CASSSTLQNSPLHF. The CDR3 nucleotides are TGTGCCAGCAGCTCGACTCTCCAGAATTCACCCCTCCACTTT. The genes are TRBV6-5 and TRBJ1-6; D gene uncertain. CDR3 size: 14 residues. Germline CDR1 and CDR2: MNHEY and SVGAGI. The V end was cut by 6 bases, the J end by 7 bases, with 13 bases between.

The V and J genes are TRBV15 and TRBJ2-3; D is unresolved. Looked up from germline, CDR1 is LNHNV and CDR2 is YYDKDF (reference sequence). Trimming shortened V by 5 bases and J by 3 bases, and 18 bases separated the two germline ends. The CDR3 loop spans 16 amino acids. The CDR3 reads CATSVLLNPETDTQYF. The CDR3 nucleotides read TGTGCCACCAGCGTCTTGTTAAATCCCGAAACAGATACGCAGTATTTT.

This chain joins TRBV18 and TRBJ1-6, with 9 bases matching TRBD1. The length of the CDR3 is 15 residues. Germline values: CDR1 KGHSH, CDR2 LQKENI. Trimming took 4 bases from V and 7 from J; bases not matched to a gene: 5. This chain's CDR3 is CASSRLDRGNSPLHF. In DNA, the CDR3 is TGTGCCAGCTCACGATTGGACAGGGGAAATTCACCCCTCCACTTT.

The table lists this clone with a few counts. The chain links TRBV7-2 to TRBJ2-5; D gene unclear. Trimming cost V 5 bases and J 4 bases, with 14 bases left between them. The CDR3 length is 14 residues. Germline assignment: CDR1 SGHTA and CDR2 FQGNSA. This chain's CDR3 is CASSLTRALETQYF. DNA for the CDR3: TGTGCCAGCAGCCTCACCCGGGCACTAGAGACCCAGTACTTC. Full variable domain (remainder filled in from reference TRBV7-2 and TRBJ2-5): GAGVSQSPSNKVTEKGKDVELRCDPISGHTALYWYRQSLGQGLEFLIYFQGNSAPDKSGLPSDRFSAERTGGSVSTLTIQRTQQEDSAVYLCASSLTRALETQYFGPGTRLLVL.

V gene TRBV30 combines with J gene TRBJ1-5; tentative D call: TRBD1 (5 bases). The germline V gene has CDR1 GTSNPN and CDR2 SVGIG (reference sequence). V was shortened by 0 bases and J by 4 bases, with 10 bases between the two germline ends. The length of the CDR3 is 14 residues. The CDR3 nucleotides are TGTGCCTGGAGTGTACGCAGGGCAAATCAGCCCCAGCATTTT. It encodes CAWSVRRANQPQHF.

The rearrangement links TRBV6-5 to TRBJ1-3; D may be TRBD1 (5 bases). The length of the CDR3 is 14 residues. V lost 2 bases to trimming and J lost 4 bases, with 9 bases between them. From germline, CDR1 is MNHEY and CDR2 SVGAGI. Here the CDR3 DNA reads TGTGCCAGCAGTTACAGGGGAGACGGAAACACCATATATTTT. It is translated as CASSYRGDGNTIYF.

CDR3 DNA sequence: TGTGCCAGCAACCGACAGGGCGGCAATCAGCCCCAGCATTTT. It encodes CASNRQGGNQPQHF. The chain uses TRBV9 and TRBJ1-5; 7 nucleotides align to TRBD1. This CDR3 comprises 14 residues. The junction had 5 bases not matched to a gene; V was cut back by 6 bases and J by 2 bases. The germline V gene has CDR1 SGDLS and CDR2 YYNGEE.

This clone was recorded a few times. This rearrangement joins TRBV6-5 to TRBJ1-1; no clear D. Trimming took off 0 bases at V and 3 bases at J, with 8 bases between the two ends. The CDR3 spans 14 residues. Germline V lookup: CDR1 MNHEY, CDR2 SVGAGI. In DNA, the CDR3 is TGTGCCAGCAGTTACTCGATGTCGGACACTGAAGCTTTCTTT. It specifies CASSYSMSDTEAFF.

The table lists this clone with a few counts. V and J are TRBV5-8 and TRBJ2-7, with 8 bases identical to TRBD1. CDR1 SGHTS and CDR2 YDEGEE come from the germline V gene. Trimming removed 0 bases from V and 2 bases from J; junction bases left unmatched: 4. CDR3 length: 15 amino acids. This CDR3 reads CASSLDRGATYEQYF. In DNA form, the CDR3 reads TGTGCCAGCAGCTTGGACAGGGGGGCTACCTACGAGCAGTACTTC.